The source of this T cell receptor beta chain is a study of blood T cell repertoires in COVID-19. Study-wide context: Acute and convalescent COVID-19 samples came from the United States, Italy and Spain. The analysed material was cDNA or gDNA that came from T cells, B-cell-depleted T cells, or PBMCs.

The CDR3 consists of 15 residues. Per the germline V gene, CDR1 is LNHNV and CDR2 is YYDKDF (reference sequence). V lost 3 bases to trimming and J lost 7 bases, with 18 bases between them. Authors' processing steps: Estimation of nucleated cell counts was performed using reference gene primer amplification. Assay: immunoSEQ multiplex PCR; the TCRdb copy retains only in-frame clones and omits some. V and J calls and clone size are those listed in that table; D and trimming were worked out from the DNA. The table shows 390,000 or so clones, with nearly 90% occurring only once. The receptor's source is a man aged 18 to 30 with active or convalescent COVID-19. The V gene is TRBV15, the J gene TRBJ1-2; no clear D gene. Material for sequencing was peripheral blood. The CDR3 here is CATSRDRRGMGGYTF. CDR3 nucleotide sequence: TGTGCCACCAGCAGGGACCGACGGGGTATGGGTGGCTACACCTTC.